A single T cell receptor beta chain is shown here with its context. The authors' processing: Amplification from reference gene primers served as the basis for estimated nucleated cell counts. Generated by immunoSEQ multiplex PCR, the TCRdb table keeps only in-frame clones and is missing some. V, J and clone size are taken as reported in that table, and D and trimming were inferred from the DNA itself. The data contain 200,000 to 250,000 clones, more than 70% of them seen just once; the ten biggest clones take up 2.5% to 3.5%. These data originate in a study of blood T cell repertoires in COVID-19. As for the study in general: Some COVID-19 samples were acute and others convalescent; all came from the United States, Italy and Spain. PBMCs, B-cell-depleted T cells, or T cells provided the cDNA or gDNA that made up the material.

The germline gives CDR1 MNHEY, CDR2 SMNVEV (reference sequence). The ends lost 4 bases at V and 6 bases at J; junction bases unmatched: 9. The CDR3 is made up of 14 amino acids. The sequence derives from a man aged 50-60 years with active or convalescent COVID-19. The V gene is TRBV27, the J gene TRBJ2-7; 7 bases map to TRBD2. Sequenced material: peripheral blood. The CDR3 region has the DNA TGTGCCAGCAGTTCACCCGGGCGGGAGACCGAGCAGTACTTC. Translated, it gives CASSSPGRETEQYF.